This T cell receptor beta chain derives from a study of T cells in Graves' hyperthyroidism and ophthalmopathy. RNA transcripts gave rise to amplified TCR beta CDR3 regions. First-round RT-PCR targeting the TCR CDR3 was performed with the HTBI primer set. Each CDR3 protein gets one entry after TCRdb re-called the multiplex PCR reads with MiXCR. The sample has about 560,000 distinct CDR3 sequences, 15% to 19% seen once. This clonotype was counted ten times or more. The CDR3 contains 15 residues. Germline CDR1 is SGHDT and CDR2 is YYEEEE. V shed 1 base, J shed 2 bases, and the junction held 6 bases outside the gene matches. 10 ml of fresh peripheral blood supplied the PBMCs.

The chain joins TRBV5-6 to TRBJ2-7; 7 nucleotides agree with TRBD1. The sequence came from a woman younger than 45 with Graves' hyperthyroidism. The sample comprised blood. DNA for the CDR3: TGTGCCAGCAGCTTGTTTATGCAGGGGGCCTACGAGCAGTACTTC. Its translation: CASSLFMQGAYEQYF. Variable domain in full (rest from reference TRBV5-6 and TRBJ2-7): DAGVTQSPTHLIKTRGQQVTLRCSPKSGHDTVSWYQQALGQGPQFIFQYYEEEERQRGNFPDRFSGHQFPNYSSELNVNALLLGDSALYLCASSLFMQGAYEQYFGPGTRLTVT.